This T cell receptor beta chain was sequenced in a study of blood T cell repertoires in COVID-19. Sequencing used immunoSEQ multiplex PCR; TCRdb keeps in-frame clones, though not all of them. In the table there are 200,000 or so clones, approximately 90% of which are singletons. Sequencing was done on a sample of peripheral blood. The sequence was collected from a man in his 70s with active or convalescent COVID-19.

The CDR3 reads CASNRDSSYEQYF. CDR3 in DNA: TGCGCCAGCAACCGGGACAGCTCCTACGAGCAGTACTTC. The chain has TRBV10-2 and TRBJ2-7, with 7 bases that match TRBD1. The ends lost 7 bases at V and 0 bases at J; junction bases unmatched: 3. The CDR3 covers 13 residues. From germline, CDR1 is WSHSY and CDR2 SAAADI.